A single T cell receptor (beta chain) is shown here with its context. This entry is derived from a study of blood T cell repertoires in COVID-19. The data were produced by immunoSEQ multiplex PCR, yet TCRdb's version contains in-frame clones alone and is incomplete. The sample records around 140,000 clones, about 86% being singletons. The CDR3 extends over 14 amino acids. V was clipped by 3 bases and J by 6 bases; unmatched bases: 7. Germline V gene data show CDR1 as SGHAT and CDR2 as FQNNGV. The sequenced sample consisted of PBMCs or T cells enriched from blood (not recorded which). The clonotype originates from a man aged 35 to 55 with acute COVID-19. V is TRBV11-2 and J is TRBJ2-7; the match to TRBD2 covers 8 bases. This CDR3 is CASSFGAGVGEQYF. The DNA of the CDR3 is TGTGCCAGCAGCTTTGGAGCGGGAGTTGGCGAGCAGTACTTC.